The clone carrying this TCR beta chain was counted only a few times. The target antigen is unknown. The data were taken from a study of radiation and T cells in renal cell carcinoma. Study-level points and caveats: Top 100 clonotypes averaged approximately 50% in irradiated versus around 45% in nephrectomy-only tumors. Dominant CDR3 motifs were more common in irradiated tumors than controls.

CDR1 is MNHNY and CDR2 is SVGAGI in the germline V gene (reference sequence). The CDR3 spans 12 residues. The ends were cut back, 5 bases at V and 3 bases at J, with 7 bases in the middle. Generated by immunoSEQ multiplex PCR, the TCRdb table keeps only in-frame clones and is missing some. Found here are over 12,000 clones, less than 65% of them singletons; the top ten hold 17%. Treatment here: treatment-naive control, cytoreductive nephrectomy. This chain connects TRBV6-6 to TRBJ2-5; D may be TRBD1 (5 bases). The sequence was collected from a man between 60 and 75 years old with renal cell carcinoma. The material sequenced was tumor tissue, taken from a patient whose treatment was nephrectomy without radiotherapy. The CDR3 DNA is TGTGCCAGCAGTACAGGTGAAGAGACCCAGTACTTC. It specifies CASSTGEETQYF.